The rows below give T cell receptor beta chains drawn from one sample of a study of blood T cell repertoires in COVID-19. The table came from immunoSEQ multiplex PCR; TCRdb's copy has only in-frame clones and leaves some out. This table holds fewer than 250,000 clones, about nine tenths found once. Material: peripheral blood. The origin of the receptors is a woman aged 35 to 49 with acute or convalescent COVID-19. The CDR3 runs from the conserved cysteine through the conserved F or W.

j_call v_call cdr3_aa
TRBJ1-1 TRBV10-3 CAISDRAIASTEAFF
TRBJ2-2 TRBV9 CASSPTDSANTGELFF
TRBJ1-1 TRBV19 CASSLTPPRRGAPSWAFF
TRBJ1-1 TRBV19 CASRGQGQNTEAFF
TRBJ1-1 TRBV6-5 CASERGGHTTEAFF
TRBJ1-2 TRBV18 CASSPRQGEHYGYTF
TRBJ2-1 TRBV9 CASSGLLETQFF
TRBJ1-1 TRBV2 CASSGTGWTEAFF
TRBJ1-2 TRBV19 CASSIEEGGEESYTF
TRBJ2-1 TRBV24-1 CATSDGSLEQFF
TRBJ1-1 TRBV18 CASSLQATNTEAFF
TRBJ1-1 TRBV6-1 CASSDRDRGTEAFF
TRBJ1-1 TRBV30 CAWSVPGKAFF
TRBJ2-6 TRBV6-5 CATTGIRSGANVLTF
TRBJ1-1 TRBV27 CASSLSQGAVAEAFF
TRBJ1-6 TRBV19 CASSIGDSISPLHF
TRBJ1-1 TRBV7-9 CASSSAEIEAFF
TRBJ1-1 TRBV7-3 CASSSHMGLDTEAFF
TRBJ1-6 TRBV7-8 CASSSGTQNSPLHF
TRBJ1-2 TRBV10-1 CASSDPTYGYTF
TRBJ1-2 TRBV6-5 CASRAERVYGYTF
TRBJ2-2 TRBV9 CASSRSGASNTGELFF
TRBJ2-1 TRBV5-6 CASSFLPAGSAYNEQFF
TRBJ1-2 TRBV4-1 CASSQAGGGYGYTF